This T cell receptor beta chain was retrieved from a study of identical twins. Study results and caveats: Memory repertoires showed no such pattern, whereas abundant cord blood beta clonotypes carried fewer insertions. Among monozygotic twins, out-of-frame TCR alpha sharing exceeded what models predicted.

Worth noting for this clonotype: Antigen: not known.

TCRdb reprocessed the 5' RACE reads via MiXCR and lists one record per CDR3 protein. This sample carries 240,000 or so distinct CDR3 sequences, approximately 7% of them seen once, and the ten largest clones take about 3.6%. This CDR3 contains 16 residues. V was cut by 0 bases and J by 6 bases, with 14 bases left in between. CDR1 is MGHRA and CDR2 is YSYEKL in the germline V gene. These records were also assigned to another study, of yellow fever vaccine responses in identical twins.

The specimen was memory (CD45RO+) T cells sorted from blood. The TCR comes from a woman between 18 and 30 years old in good health. The chain employs TRBV4-1 and TRBJ2-2; weak D call: TRBD1 (5 bases). CDR3: CASSQDQSWGPGELFF. As DNA, the CDR3 is TGCGCCAGCAGCCAAGACCAAAGTTGGGGCCCCGGGGAGCTGTTTTTT.